This is a list of T cell receptor beta chains from one sample in a study of shared clonotypes between healthy human individuals. Assay: immunoSEQ multiplex PCR; the TCRdb copy retains only in-frame clones and omits some. The table lists over 2 million clones, just under 95% of them singletons. The sample was naive CD4+ T cells from PBMCs. These TCRs come from a man between 18 and 35 years old in good health. Some clones in this sample may be carry-over from other donors' samples. Both conserved end residues are part of each CDR3. A D gene is named only where the DNA matches it firmly. Some rows have no size entry. The others give once, few or many, or a class for an expanded clone.

j_gene: TRBJ1-2; d_gene: -; v_gene: TRBV30; abundance: -; CDR3aa: CAWWPDLGSSNYGYTF; CDR3nt: TGTGCCTGGTGGCCGGACCTTGGGAGTAGTAACTATGGCTACACCTTC
j_gene: TRBJ1-5; d_gene: -; v_gene: TRBV28; abundance: -; CDR3aa: CASSLLAYVNSNQPQHF; CDR3nt: TGTGCCAGCAGTTTATTGGCGTACGTGAATAGCAATCAGCCCCAGCATTTT
j_gene: TRBJ1-2; d_gene: -; v_gene: TRBV28; abundance: -; CDR3aa: CASSLRGSANYGYTF; CDR3nt: TGTGCCAGCAGTTTACGTGGCAGTGCTAACTATGGCTACACCTTC
j_gene: TRBJ2-7; d_gene: TRBD2; v_gene: TRBV19; abundance: -; CDR3aa: CASSKGLAGGPTYEQYF; CDR3nt: TGTGCCAGTAGTAAAGGACTAGCGGGAGGCCCCACCTACGAGCAGTACTTC
j_gene: TRBJ2-1; d_gene: -; v_gene: TRBV2; abundance: -; CDR3aa: CASSATTGVLYNEQFF; CDR3nt: TGTGCCAGCAGTGCGACGACAGGTGTCCTCTACAATGAGCAGTTCTTC
j_gene: TRBJ2-7; d_gene: TRBD1; v_gene: TRBV10-3; abundance: -; CDR3aa: CAISAQGAKDEQYF; CDR3nt: TGTGCCATCAGTGCGCAGGGGGCGAAGGACGAGCAGTACTTC
j_gene: TRBJ2-7; d_gene: -; v_gene: TRBV5-4; abundance: once; CDR3aa: CASSLGTEGYVGQYF; CDR3nt: TGTGCCAGCAGCTTGGGGACTGAAGGCTACGTAGGGCAGTACTTC
j_gene: TRBJ2-1; d_gene: TRBD2; v_gene: TRBV9; abundance: -; CDR3aa: CASSVAGVQGNEQFF; CDR3nt: TGTGCCAGCTCCGTAGCGGGAGTCCAAGGAAATGAGCAGTTCTTC
j_gene: TRBJ2-7; d_gene: -; v_gene: TRBV30; abundance: -; CDR3aa: CAWKRTVLLSEQYF; CDR3nt: TGTGCCTGGAAGCGGACAGTGTTACTGTCCGAGCAGTACTTC
j_gene: TRBJ2-7; d_gene: TRBD1; v_gene: TRBV2; abundance: -; CDR3aa: CASTYRGRFYEQYF; CDR3nt: TGTGCCAGCACTTACAGGGGACGATTTTACGAGCAGTACTTC
j_gene: TRBJ1-1; d_gene: -; v_gene: TRBV5-4; abundance: -; CDR3aa: CASSLQANTEAFF; CDR3nt: TGTGCCAGCAGCTTGCAGGCCAACACTGAAGCTTTCTTT
j_gene: TRBJ2-7; d_gene: -; v_gene: TRBV27; abundance: -; CDR3aa: CASSFSSGIRYEQYF; CDR3nt: TGTGCCAGCAGTTTTTCTTCAGGGATCCGCTACGAGCAGTACTTC
j_gene: TRBJ2-1; d_gene: -; v_gene: TRBV29-1; abundance: -; CDR3aa: CSVDRLTVNNEQFF; CDR3nt: TGCAGCGTTGACCGTCTGACTGTAAACAATGAGCAGTTCTTC
j_gene: TRBJ1-5; d_gene: TRBD1; v_gene: TRBV27; abundance: -; CDR3aa: CASRQTYRGPRYQPQHF; CDR3nt: TGTGCCAGCAGGCAAACCTACAGGGGGCCGAGGTATCAGCCCCAGCATTTT
j_gene: TRBJ1-1; d_gene: -; v_gene: TRBV5-4; abundance: -; CDR3aa: CASSSMVGGTTEAFF; CDR3nt: TGTGCCAGCAGCTCTATGGTGGGGGGTACTACTGAAGCTTTCTTT
j_gene: TRBJ2-3; d_gene: -; v_gene: TRBV7-3; abundance: once; CDR3aa: CASSSEGGPQYF; CDR3nt: TGTGCCAGCAGCTCCGAGGGGGGTCCGCAGTATTTT
j_gene: TRBJ1-2; d_gene: -; v_gene: TRBV11-2; abundance: -; CDR3aa: CASSFPGTVGYTF; CDR3nt: TGTGCCAGCAGCTTTCCAGGGACGGTTGGCTACACCTTC
j_gene: TRBJ2-1; d_gene: -; v_gene: TRBV30; abundance: few; CDR3aa: CAWEIYNEQFF; CDR3nt: TGTGCCTGGGAGATATACAATGAGCAGTTCTTC
j_gene: TRBJ2-1; d_gene: -; v_gene: TRBV7-8; abundance: -; CDR3aa: CASSPYLGFSSYNEQFF; CDR3nt: TGTGCCAGCAGCCCATACTTAGGCTTTAGCTCCTACAATGAGCAGTTCTTC
j_gene: TRBJ2-3; d_gene: -; v_gene: TRBV28; abundance: -; CDR3aa: CASSLEISQYF; CDR3nt: TGTGCCAGCAGTTTGGAGATTTCGCAGTATTTT
j_gene: TRBJ1-2; d_gene: -; v_gene: TRBV27; abundance: once; CDR3aa: CASKTIRDTYGYTF; CDR3nt: TGTGCCAGCAAGACAATCCGGGACACCTATGGCTACACCTTC
j_gene: TRBJ1-5; d_gene: TRBD1; v_gene: TRBV19; abundance: once; CDR3aa: CASSILGQGLNQPQHF; CDR3nt: TGTGCCAGTAGTATATTAGGACAGGGACTCAATCAGCCCCAGCATTTT
j_gene: TRBJ2-3; d_gene: TRBD2; v_gene: TRBV6-1; abundance: -; CDR3aa: CASIAVAGDGDTQYF; CDR3nt: TGTGCCAGCATTGCAGTAGCGGGAGACGGCGATACGCAGTATTTT
j_gene: TRBJ2-2; d_gene: TRBD1; v_gene: TRBV9; abundance: -; CDR3aa: CASSVGGQGTGELFF; CDR3nt: TGTGCCAGCAGCGTGGGAGGACAGGGAACCGGGGAGCTGTTTTTT
j_gene: TRBJ2-5; d_gene: -; v_gene: TRBV7-7; abundance: -; CDR3aa: CASSSRRQETQYF; CDR3nt: TGTGCCAGCAGCTCCAGGAGACAAGAGACCCAGTACTTC
j_gene: TRBJ2-3; d_gene: TRBD2; v_gene: TRBV11-3; abundance: -; CDR3aa: CASSRGLAAPNTQYF; CDR3nt: TGTGCCAGCAGCCGCGGACTAGCGGCACCTAATACGCAGTATTTT
j_gene: TRBJ1-3; d_gene: -; v_gene: TRBV9; abundance: -; CDR3aa: CASSDRTSGNTIYF; CDR3nt: TGTGCCAGCAGCGACAGAACCTCTGGAAACACCATATATTTT
j_gene: TRBJ2-1; d_gene: -; v_gene: TRBV7-3; abundance: -; CDR3aa: CASRTGTDSLRYFF; CDR3nt: TGTGCCAGCAGAACAGGAACTGACTCCTTGAGGTATTTCTTC
j_gene: TRBJ1-1; d_gene: -; v_gene: TRBV9; abundance: few; CDR3aa: CASSGPGEAFF; CDR3nt: TGTGCCAGCAGCGGACCGGGTGAAGCTTTCTTT
j_gene: TRBJ1-2; d_gene: TRBD1; v_gene: TRBV19; abundance: -; CDR3aa: CASGTGYGYTF; CDR3nt: TGTGCCAGTGGGACAGGGTATGGCTACACCTTC
j_gene: TRBJ2-7; d_gene: TRBD2; v_gene: TRBV7-3; abundance: -; CDR3aa: CASSLAGGSYEQYF; CDR3nt: TGTGCCAGCAGCTTAGCGGGAGGGTCCTACGAGCAGTACTTC
j_gene: TRBJ2-7; d_gene: -; v_gene: TRBV28; abundance: -; CDR3aa: CASSLRVGQTYEQYF; CDR3nt: TGTGCCAGCAGTTTACGGGTAGGGCAGACCTACGAGCAGTACTTC
j_gene: TRBJ1-1; d_gene: -; v_gene: TRBV18; abundance: -; CDR3aa: CASSLGELLNTEAFF; CDR3nt: TGTGCCAGCTCACTAGGGGAACTATTGAACACTGAAGCTTTCTTT
j_gene: TRBJ1-1; d_gene: -; v_gene: TRBV29-1; abundance: -; CDR3aa: CSVSYRRGAGTEAFF; CDR3nt: TGCAGCGTATCCTATAGACGGGGGGCAGGCACTGAAGCTTTCTTT
j_gene: TRBJ1-4; d_gene: TRBD1; v_gene: TRBV29-1; abundance: -; CDR3aa: CSVEGTAPNEKLFF; CDR3nt: TGCAGCGTTGAGGGGACAGCCCCGAATGAAAAACTGTTTTTT
j_gene: TRBJ1-1; d_gene: -; v_gene: TRBV7-9; abundance: few; CDR3aa: CASSLNVNTEAFF; CDR3nt: TGTGCCAGCAGTTTGAATGTGAACACTGAAGCTTTCTTT
j_gene: TRBJ2-6; d_gene: TRBD1; v_gene: TRBV28; abundance: once; CDR3aa: CASRRTGTSGANVLTF; CDR3nt: TGTGCCAGCAGGCGGACAGGGACCTCTGGGGCCAACGTCCTGACTTTC
j_gene: TRBJ1-4; d_gene: TRBD1; v_gene: TRBV2; abundance: -; CDR3aa: CASSAEGAGEKLFF; CDR3nt: TGTGCCAGCAGTGCAGAGGGGGCGGGTGAAAAACTGTTTTTT
j_gene: TRBJ2-7; d_gene: -; v_gene: TRBV12-5; abundance: -; CDR3aa: CASALPGPKNEQYF; CDR3nt: TGTGCTAGTGCCCTCCCCGGACCAAAAAACGAGCAGTACTTC
j_gene: TRBJ2-7; d_gene: TRBD2; v_gene: TRBV7-8; abundance: -; CDR3aa: CASSLAGTSAKGEYF; CDR3nt: TGTGCCAGCAGCTTAGCCGGGACTAGCGCAAAGGGGGAGTACTTC
j_gene: TRBJ2-1; d_gene: -; v_gene: TRBV10-3; abundance: -; CDR3aa: CAISDRTDFEQFF; CDR3nt: TGTGCCATCAGTGATAGGACAGACTTTGAGCAGTTCTTC
j_gene: TRBJ2-1; d_gene: TRBD2; v_gene: TRBV4-2; abundance: -; CDR3aa: CASSQLAGVNEQFF; CDR3nt: TGTGCCAGCAGCCAACTAGCGGGAGTCAATGAGCAGTTCTTC
j_gene: TRBJ2-1; d_gene: -; v_gene: TRBV4-2; abundance: -; CDR3aa: CASSQEWGAVYNEQFF; CDR3nt: TGTGCCAGCAGCCAAGAGTGGGGGGCCGTGTACAATGAGCAGTTCTTC
j_gene: TRBJ2-5; d_gene: TRBD2; v_gene: TRBV28; abundance: -; CDR3aa: CASSPRGLAGDPGTQYF; CDR3nt: TGTGCCAGCAGTCCTCGGGGACTAGCGGGAGATCCGGGGACCCAGTACTTC
j_gene: TRBJ1-4; d_gene: TRBD1; v_gene: TRBV7-8; abundance: -; CDR3aa: CASSQDRGRGEKLFF; CDR3nt: TGTGCCAGCAGCCAGGACAGGGGGCGGGGTGAAAAACTGTTTTTT
j_gene: TRBJ2-3; d_gene: TRBD1; v_gene: TRBV5-1; abundance: -; CDR3aa: CASSFRTGSADTQYF; CDR3nt: TGCGCCAGCAGCTTTAGGACAGGGAGTGCAGATACGCAGTATTTT
j_gene: TRBJ1-5; d_gene: -; v_gene: TRBV2; abundance: -; CDR3aa: CASSDEGNQPQHF; CDR3nt: TGTGCCAGCAGTGACGAGGGAAACCAGCCCCAGCATTTT
j_gene: TRBJ1-1; d_gene: -; v_gene: TRBV7-9; abundance: -; CDR3aa: CASSSANKAAGKNTEAFF; CDR3nt: TGTGCCAGCAGCTCCGCCAACAAAGCTGCGGGGAAGAACACTGAAGCTTTCTTT
j_gene: TRBJ1-2; d_gene: -; v_gene: TRBV28; abundance: -; CDR3aa: CASSFRPYGYTF; CDR3nt: TGTGCCAGCAGTTTCAGGCCATATGGCTACACCTTC
j_gene: TRBJ2-1; d_gene: -; v_gene: TRBV11-2; abundance: -; CDR3aa: CASSLNVDEQFF; CDR3nt: TGTGCCAGCAGCTTAAACGTCGATGAGCAGTTCTTC
j_gene: TRBJ2-3; d_gene: -; v_gene: TRBV18; abundance: -; CDR3aa: CASSPTTASTDTQYF; CDR3nt: TGTGCCAGCTCACCGACGACGGCTAGCACAGATACGCAGTATTTT